The subject of this entry is one T cell receptor (beta chain). Its specific antigen is unknown. Base quality data are lacking; no much larger clone is found one base away. Each sample was amplified in two independent genomic DNA replicates, using 0.5 ug for blood and around 1.5 ug for tumor or normal breast. Following the manufacturer's instructions, the ImmunoSeq Intro kit was used to carry out TCRB sequencing on genomic DNA. Multiplex PCR was run for around 30 cycles using proprietary primers and spike-in control sequences for absolute quantification. Single-end 150-bp reads were used to sequence an 87-bp fragment spanning the CDR3 plus the flanking V and J genes. Each lane of an Illumina MiSeq using version 3.0 chemistry carried seven multiplexed samples, with two replicates per sample. Under the source paper's analysis protocol: Raw data were processed with the vendor's proprietary pipeline, and both replicates were merged into a single result per sample. To define clonotypes, the study grouped productive rearrangements that shared the V-gene family, CDR3 amino acid sequence and J-gene segment. Clonality was computed as 1 minus the normalized Shannon entropy (Pielou evenness) of TCRB abundances. T cell density was estimated as total templates divided by the number of input cells, with the number of input cells inferred from the DNA input amount. Recon with default parameters was used to estimate total repertoire diversity and clonality. Tumor-enriched clonotypes were defined as having over 0.1% abundance in tumor and at least 32-fold higher abundance than in normal breast. TCRdb stores this immuneACCESS table with in-frame sequences only. Part of the clones is absent; in the studies checked, under half of the shortfall reflects unresolved V genes, and no reason is known for the rest. That table is the source of V, J and clone size, and D and trimming were worked out from the DNA. The sample profile shows tens of thousands of clones; around two thirds of them were found once. The ten largest clones add up to about 7% of the sample.

This sample stems from a study of early stage breast cancer tumors (dated by TCRdb to about 2017). A note on the overall study: Of the roughly 15 invasive breast tumors, some twelve were found to be estrogen receptor-positive, progesterone receptor-positive and HER2-negative. Of the approximately twelve ER+/PR+/HER2- tumors, eight were classified as invasive ductal carcinomas and four as invasive lobular carcinomas. A total of about 2,800,000 templates, representing some 1,000,000 unique clonotypes, were detected across all samples. The average read coverage per sample was roughly 10-fold. Study-wide findings and limitations: Enriched TCRB sequences shared across patients were found to be mostly commonly generated sequences that were unlikely to play an important role in the tumor microenvironment. Greater similarity was observed between blood and normal breast repertoires than between blood and tumor repertoires, and tumor was distinguished from normal in about 85% of the 16 patients when each tissue was compared with blood. Because the cohort was small, a breakdown by tumor subtype could not be done. Roughly 2.7-fold higher T cell density and higher clonality were observed in tumors than in adjacent normal breast tissue. Bulk genomic DNA sequencing of unsorted cells missed chain pairing and functional markers such as CD4, CD8 and FOXP3.

The study profiled bulk TCR beta-chain repertoires in matched peripheral blood, tumor and adjacent normal breast tissue taken from fewer than 20 patients with early-stage breast cancer. Before surgery, about 4.5-10 mL of whole blood was collected in EDTA tubes and processed within 2 hours. Ficoll-Paque centrifugation in SepMate-50 tubes was used to isolate peripheral blood mononuclear cells. For storage in liquid nitrogen, PBMCs were cryopreserved as aliquots of roughly 1.9 to 4.5 million cells in approximately 90% FBS with around 10% DMSO. The Qiagen AllPrep DNA/RNA Mini kit was used to extract genomic DNA. The CDR3 covers 15 residues, taking in both the cysteine and the phenylalanine. Only CDR3 DNA is held: 45 bases, read in frame from base 1. Via the germline V gene, CDR1 is MGHDK and CDR2 SYGVNS. V is cut by 7 bases and J by 2 bases, and the space between the germline ends is 18 bases.

What was sequenced was blood. The TCR sequence derives from a person aged 50 to 59 with breast cancer. In this chain, TRBV25-1 is recombined with TRBJ2-7; confidence is insufficient to name the D gene. The CDR3 region reads CASIRSPIDTYEQYF. The sequenced DNA: TGTGCCAGCATACGTAGTCCCATTGACACCTACGAGCAGTACTTC.